This T cell receptor (beta chain) is from a study of T cell changes during pregnancy in multiple sclerosis. Profiling relied on immunoSEQ multiplex PCR, and the TCRdb table lists in-frame clones only, not all of them. This sample has about 100,000 clones; 80% to 95% occur once, and the top ten carry about 3.2%. This CDR3 contains 12 residues. The J segment lost 4 bases and the V segment lost 10 bases, leaving 3 bases of the junction unmatched. Germline lookup yields CDR1 MNHNS and CDR2 SASEGT. The genes are TRBV6-1 and TRBJ2-1; 8 positions agree with TRBD2. This clonotype was obtained from a female donor with multiple sclerosis, enrolled in a pregnancy study. The material was peripheral blood, obtained after pregnancy. The CDR3 coding sequence is TGTGCCACCGGGACTAGTTACAATGAGCAGTTCTTC. This codes for CATGTSYNEQFF.